The 19 T cell receptor beta chains below come from one sample, sequenced in a study of vaccination effects on CD4 cells after COVID-19. Their target antigens are unknown. Using viral peptide pools, the ViraFEST assay grew out antigen-specific CD4+ T cells prior to sequencing. The culture ran for 10 days, and then CD4+ T cells were isolated. Convalescent patients had PCR-confirmed SARS-CoV-2 infection between March and December 2020. Assay: immunoSEQ multiplex PCR; the TCRdb copy retains only in-frame clones and omits some. The table lists about 45,000 clones, under 80% of them singletons. The material was CD4+ T cells from PBMCs cultured with a peptide pool, obtained before COVID-19 vaccination. These receptors all come from a human donor who had a prior SARS-CoV-2 infection.

The chain is built from TRBV6-8 and TRBJ2-7; D uncertain. V lost 2 bases and J 3 bases, leaving 14 bases between the germline ends. The CDR3 spans 15 residues. CDR1 is MNHGY, CDR2 SAAAGT, per germline. This CDR3 is CASSYNSGLIYEQYF. For the CDR3, the DNA is TGTGCCAGCAGTTACAATTCGGGCTTGATCTACGAGCAGTACTTC.

V is TRBV12-3 or TRBV12-4 and J is TRBJ2-5; D unresolved. Trimming removed 1 base from V and 5 bases from J, with 8 bases in between. This CDR3 contains 13 residues. The CDR3 DNA follows: TGTGCCAGCAGTTTAGTAACGCAGGAGACCCAGTACTTC. The encoded protein is CASSLVTQETQYF.

This chain links TRBV7-9 with TRBJ1-6; 7 nucleotides line up with TRBD1. CDR1 and CDR2 (germline): SEHNR, FQNEAQ (reference sequence). J gave up 4 bases and V 2 bases, and 2 bases lay outside the gene matches. The CDR3 is 15 amino acids. As DNA, the CDR3 is TGTGCCAGCAGCTTAAGCAGGGGGTATAATTCACCCCTCCACTTT. Its translation is CASSLSRGYNSPLHF.

The chain has TRBV5-1 and TRBJ2-3; 9 nucleotides match TRBD2. V trimming: 4 bases; J trimming: 6 bases; junction bases outside the gene matches: 12. CDR1 and CDR2 (germline): SGHRS, YFSETQ. The CDR3 contains 16 residues. The CDR3 region is CASSEVAGDPQDTQYF. CDR3 nucleotides: TGCGCCAGCAGCGAAGTAGCGGGGGACCCTCAGGATACGCAGTATTTT.

The chain carries TRBV5-6 and TRBJ1-6; the D is unclear. In germline, CDR1 is SGHDT, CDR2 YYEEEE. The CDR3 is 16 amino acids. V was pared by 2 bases and J by 5 bases, with 14 bases between. This CDR3 is CASSFGYTVNNSPLHF. CDR3 in DNA: TGTGCCAGCAGCTTTGGGTACACTGTAAATAATTCACCCCTCCACTTT.

This clone was seen a few times. This chain joins TRBV19 and TRBJ1-4, with no clear D. CDR3 length: 14 residues. CDR1 is LNHDA and CDR2 is SQIVND in the germline V gene (reference sequence). V shed 3 bases and J shed 3 bases, with 8 bases lying between them. The CDR3 DNA reads TGTGCCAGTAGTATTCCGTATTCTAATGAAAAACTGTTTTTT. This sequence encodes CASSIPYSNEKLFF. Drawing the rest from reference TRBV19 and TRBJ1-4, the complete variable domain is DGGITQSPKYLFRKEGQNVTLSCEQNLNHDAMYWYRQDPGQGLRLIYYSQIVNDFQKGDIAEGYSVSREKKESFPLTVTSAQKNPTAFYLCASSIPYSNEKLFFGSGTQLSVL.

The chain couples TRBV11-2 to TRBJ2-7; TRBD2 matches at 14 bases. The CDR3 has 16 residues. V shed 5 bases, J shed 7 bases, and the junction held 10 bases outside the gene matches. Germline V gene sequence: CDR1 SGHAT, CDR2 FQNNGV. CDR3 nucleotides: TGTGCCAGCAGCCCAGAGGGGACTAGCGGGAGAAAGGAGCAGTACTTC. It translates to CASSPEGTSGRKEQYF.

The genes are TRBV6-5 and TRBJ2-5; TRBD2 agrees at 8 bases. CDR3 length equals 15 residues. Germline V gives CDR1 MNHEY, CDR2 SVGAGI. V was clipped by 7 bases and J by 5 bases; unmatched bases: 12. The DNA of the CDR3 is TGTGCCAGCATCATTTTTGGACTAGCATGGGAGACCCAGTACTTC. Protein sequence: CASIIFGLAWETQYF.

This clone was counted a few times. The genes are TRBV5-8 and TRBJ1-1; TRBD1 might be the D (5 bases). Trimming removed 0 bases from V and 4 bases from J, with 16 bases in between. This CDR3 spans 16 amino acids. Germline assignment: CDR1 SGHTS and CDR2 YDEGEE. CDR3 bases: TGTGCCAGCAGCTTGGTACCCCTTCCAGGGATCACTGAAGCTTTCTTT. Its translation is CASSLVPLPGITEAFF. Supplemented by reference TRBV5-8 and TRBJ1-1, the full variable domain reads EAGVTQSPTHLIKTRGQQATLRCSPISGHTSVYWYQQALGLGLQFLLWYDEGEERNRGNFPPRFSGRQFPNYSSELNVNALELEDSALYLCASSLVPLPGITEAFFGQGTRLTVV.

The chain is built from TRBV7-3 and TRBJ2-6; no reliable D call. Germline V gene data show CDR1 as SGHTA and CDR2 as FQGTGA. The V end was cut by 5 bases, the J end by 0 bases, with 11 bases between. The CDR3 contains 16 residues. The CDR3 DNA is TGTGCCAGCAGCCTTATCGGTCGCTCTGGGGCCAACGTCCTGACTTTC. As protein: CASSLIGRSGANVLTF.

The gene calls are TRBV10-3 and TRBJ1-5, with D hard to call. Germline V gene sequence: CDR1 ENHRY, CDR2 SYGVKD. This CDR3 comprises 12 residues. V was pared by 2 bases and J by 6 bases, with 5 bases between. The DNA for the CDR3 is TGTGCCATCAGTGAGCGGATTCAGCCCCAGCATTTT. Its protein product is CAISERIQPQHF.

The count of this clone is one. The chain recombines TRBV18 with TRBJ2-3, with 13 bases that match TRBD2. Germline trimming cut 3 bases from V and 4 bases from J; bases unmatched to any gene: 7. The CDR3 has 17 amino acids. CDR1 is KGHSH and CDR2 is LQKENI in the germline V gene. This chain's CDR3 is CASSPTRTSGRSDTQYF. The CDR3 coding sequence is TGTGCCAGCTCACCGACAAGGACTAGCGGGAGATCAGATACGCAGTATTTT.

The genes are TRBV15 and TRBJ1-2; 8 positions match TRBD1. V was clipped by 0 bases and J by 8 bases; unmatched bases: 11. CDR1 and CDR2 (germline): LNHNV, YYDKDF (reference sequence). The CDR3 extends over 16 amino acids. The CDR3 DNA reads TGTGCCACCAGCAGAGATCGAACTCGGACAGGGTTAGGCTACACCTTC. As protein: CATSRDRTRTGLGYTF. The full variable domain, its missing parts supplied by reference TRBV15 and TRBJ1-2, is DAMVIQNPRYQVTQFGKPVTLSCSQTLNHNVMYWYQQKSSQAPKLLFHYYDKDFNNEADTPDNFQSRRPNTSFCFLDIRSPGLGDTAMYLCATSRDRTRTGLGYTFGSGTRLTVV.

This clone was recorded a few times. The rearrangement uses TRBV20-1 and TRBJ2-2, with TRBD2 as a possible D gene (6 bases). Between the trimmed V and J ends, which lost 6 bases and 7 bases, there was a span of 9 bases. The CDR3 spans 11 residues. Germline values: CDR1 DFQATT, CDR2 SNEGSKA (reference sequence). The CDR3 DNA is TGCAGTGCCACGCGGGGCGGGGAGCTGTTTTTT. It is translated as CSATRGGELFF.

This clone came up a few times. The rearrangement joins TRBV9 to TRBJ1-2; TRBD1 agrees at 7 bases. This CDR3 is 11 amino acids long. Germline CDR1 reads SGDLS; CDR2 reads YYNGEE. Trimming cost V 6 bases and J 5 bases; bases outside gene matches: 1. Here the CDR3 reads CASTGGYGYTF. CDR3 coding DNA: TGTGCCAGCACAGGGGGATATGGCTACACCTTC.

The chain employs TRBV3-1 (or the pseudogene TRBV3-2) and TRBJ2-7, with 8 nucleotides matching TRBD1. With 0 bases clipped from V and 3 bases from J, the junction kept 10 bases outside the gene matches. The CDR3 contains 17 residues. Looked up from germline, CDR1 is LGHDT and CDR2 is YNNKEL (reference sequence). CDR3 residues: CASSQDLGQGRGYEQYF. Here the CDR3 DNA reads TGTGCCAGCAGCCAAGATCTTGGACAGGGTAGGGGCTACGAGCAGTACTTC.

The rearrangement links TRBV2 to TRBJ1-1; D not certain. Germline values: CDR1 SNHLY, CDR2 FYNNEI. There are 14 residues in the CDR3. V lost 6 bases and J 1 base, leaving 12 bases between the germline ends. Here the CDR3 DNA reads TGTGCCAGCAGGTTGGACGGACCGAACACTGAAGCTTTCTTT. It specifies CASRLDGPNTEAFF. Combining the CDR3 with reference TRBV2 and TRBJ1-1 gives the whole variable domain EPEVTQTPSHQVTQMGQEVILRCVPISNHLYFYWYRQILGQKVEFLVSFYNNEISEKSEIFDDQFSVERPDGSNFTLKIRSTKLEDSAMYFCASRLDGPNTEAFFGQGTRLTVV.

The V gene is TRBV7-2, the J gene TRBJ2-7, with 9 bases identical to TRBD1. The CDR3 sequence is 16 residues long. Germline lookup yields CDR1 SGHTA and CDR2 FQGNSA. V lost 1 base and J lost 5; bases outside the gene matches: 9. CDR3 in DNA: TGTGCCAGCAGCTTAGTGGCGGGACAGGGTAAAGACGAGCAGTACTTC. Translation gives CASSLVAGQGKDEQYF.

This clone was detected once. V gene TRBV28 combines with J gene TRBJ2-7; 10 nucleotides line up with TRBD1. V shed 11 bases, J shed 5 bases, and the junction held 12 bases outside the gene matches. The germline V gene encodes CDR1 MDHEN and CDR2 SYDVKM. The CDR3 has 14 residues. The CDR3 DNA sequence: TGTGCCGCGATTCCGGGACAGGGGTCCCACGAGCAGTACTTC. It specifies CAAIPGQGSHEQYF.